One sample yielded the 18 T cell receptor beta chains listed below, sequenced in a study of cytomegalovirus exposure and HLA in healthy donors. Researchers ran the PCR with 60 Vbeta and 13 Jbeta primers. The table came from immunoSEQ multiplex PCR; TCRdb's copy has only in-frame clones and leaves some out. The repertoire consists of fewer than 250,000 clones, with 70% to 75% occurring once and the leading ten covering about 4.8%. Sequencing was done on a sample of PBMCs. The receptors were gathered from a man between 25 and 39 years old in good health and CMV-seropositive.

The CDR3 reads CASSPVDRGRNSPLHF. Here the CDR3 DNA reads TGCGCCAGCTCTCCGGTAGACAGGGGTCGTAATTCACCCCTCCACTTT. The chain links TRBV5-1 to TRBJ1-6; 8 nucleotides line up with TRBD1. CDR3 length: 16 amino acids. J was trimmed by 6 bases and V by 7 bases; bases with no gene match: 12. CDR1 is SGHRS, CDR2 YFSETQ, per germline.

The chain couples TRBV27 to TRBJ2-6; TRBD1 is a possible D gene (5 bases). Germline lookup yields CDR1 MNHEY and CDR2 SMNVEV (reference sequence). V was clipped by 6 bases and J by 0 bases, with 15 bases between them. The CDR3 has 17 amino acids. The CDR3 region has the DNA TGTGCCAGCAGAAGGGGCAGGTTCGCCTCTGGGGCCAACGTCCTGACTTTC. This translates into CASRRGRFASGANVLTF. The full variable domain, with the rest looked up from reference TRBV27 and TRBJ2-6, is EAQVTQNPRYLITVTGKKLTVTCSQNMNHEYMSWYRQDPGLGLRQIYYSMNVEVTDKGDVPEGYKVSRKEKRNFPLILESPSPNQTSLYFCASRRGRFASGANVLTFGAGSRLTVL.

The chain links TRBV29-1 to TRBJ2-7; 9 nucleotides agree with TRBD2. With V trimmed by 6 bases and J by 2 bases, 11 bases remained unmatched. CDR1 is SQVTM, CDR2 ANQGSEA, per germline. The CDR3 is made up of 15 amino acids. The CDR3 nucleotides are TGCAGCGTGGGGGGGGGCGCTAGCGGGGCCTACGAGCAGTACTTC. Protein: CSVGGGASGAYEQYF.

This clone has more than one count but fewer than ten. Written as DNA, the CDR3 is TGTGCCAGCAGCCGGCACAGGGGGCTACAGAACACTGAAGCTTTCTTT. Protein product: CASSRHRGLQNTEAFF. The chain joins TRBV14 to TRBJ1-1, with TRBD1 matching over 9 bases. There are 16 residues in the CDR3. The ends lost 4 bases at V and 1 base at J; junction bases unmatched: 7. Germline CDR1 reads SGHDN; CDR2 reads FVKESK. The full variable domain, in which reference TRBV14 and TRBJ1-1 provide the parts outside the CDR3, is EAGVTQFPSHSVIEKGQTVTLRCDPISGHDNLYWYRRVMGKEIKFLLHFVKESKQDESGMPNNRFLAERTGGTYSTLKVQPAELEDSGVYFCASSRHRGLQNTEAFFGQGTRLTVV.

This clone was observed a few times. The junction differs from germline at one of its ends, possibly a read error. V is TRBV7-7 and J is TRBJ1-3; weak D call: TRBD1 (6 bases). Germline CDR1 reads SSHAT; CDR2 reads FNYEAQ (reference sequence). The CDR3 runs to 13 residues. CDR3 sequence (DNA): TGTGCTAGCAGCTCAGGGGTCGGAAACACCATATATTTT. Protein: CASSSGVGNTIYF. The complete variable domain, with remaining parts taken from reference TRBV7-7 and TRBJ1-3, reads GAGVSQSPRYKVTKRGQDVTLRCDPISSHATLYWYQQALGQGPEFLTYFNYEAQPDKSGLPSDRFSAERPEGSISTLTIQRTEQRDSAMYRCASSSGVGNTIYFGEGSWLTVV.

The CDR3, as DNA: TGTGCCAGCAGCCCGAGGACTGGTTACGAGCAGTACTTC. This encodes CASSPRTGYEQYF. The chain combines TRBV7-2 with TRBJ2-7, with a possible D match to TRBD2 (5 bases). Per germline, CDR1 SGHTA and CDR2 FQGNSA. The V and J ends lost 5 bases and 4 bases respectively, with 12 bases between them. This CDR3 has 13 amino acids.

This sequence joins TRBV29-1 and TRBJ2-7; unclear D gene. Germline-derived CDR1 and CDR2 are SQVTM and ANQGSEA. V lost 6 bases, J lost 2 bases, and 14 bases lay in between. The CDR3 runs to 13 residues. The DNA of the CDR3 is TGCAGCGTGTCCCCTCTGGAGCCCTACGAGCAGTACTTC. This gives the protein CSVSPLEPYEQYF.

CDR3 DNA sequence: TGTGCCAGCAGTTACCGCCTAGCGGGAGGGCCGGGGGAGCAGTACTTC. It yields the protein CASSYRLAGGPGEQYF. The V call is TRBV6-5, the J call TRBJ2-5, with 12 bases matching TRBD2. The V and J ends lost 2 bases and 11 bases, in that order; junction bases with no gene match: 12. Germline CDR1 MNHEY, CDR2 SVGAGI. The CDR3 extends over 16 amino acids.

The V call is TRBV9, the J call TRBJ1-2, with no clear D. V was trimmed by 0 bases and J by 8 bases, leaving 20 bases between them. The germline V gene encodes CDR1 SGDLS and CDR2 YYNGEE. The CDR3 loop spans 16 amino acids. The CDR3 nucleotides read TGTGCCAGCAGCGTAGGCCCCCAGGTGGGGAGAGACGGCTACACCTTC. It yields the protein CASSVGPQVGRDGYTF.

A few counts support this clone. The chain couples TRBV9 to TRBJ1-5; no reliable D call. Per germline, CDR1 SGDLS and CDR2 YYNGEE. Trimming cost V 0 bases and J 4 bases, with 8 bases left between them. The CDR3 runs to 14 residues. This CDR3 reads CASSVGRGNQPQHF. The CDR3 region has the DNA TGTGCCAGCAGCGTAGGGCGAGGGAATCAGCCCCAGCATTTT.

This clone was observed a single time. DNA for the CDR3: TGTGCCAGCGGCCAGACAGGGGGAGGCTACACCTTC. Translated: CASGQTGGGYTF. The J gene is TRBJ1-2, the V gene TRBV6-5; 9 positions match TRBD1. CDR1 is MNHEY and CDR2 is SVGAGI in the germline V gene. The ends lost 8 bases at V and 8 bases at J; junction bases unmatched: 6. CDR3 size: 12 residues.

V is TRBV25-1 and J is TRBJ2-2; 8 nucleotides align to TRBD2. This CDR3 is 18 amino acids long. V shed 8 bases and J 0 bases; nucleotides not matched to a gene: 14. Germline CDR1 and CDR2: MGHDK and SYGVNS. The CDR3 nucleotides read TGTGCCAGCCCAAACCCTCGAGCGGGAGAGGCGAACACCGGGGAGCTGTTTTTT. Protein: CASPNPRAGEANTGELFF.

This clone has a handful of counts. CDR3 residues: CAISEGRLAGDIQYF. In DNA form, the CDR3 reads TGTGCCATCAGTGAGGGGAGGCTAGCAGGAGACATTCAGTACTTC. This chain links TRBV10-3 with TRBJ2-4, with D possibly matching TRBD2 (6 bases). CDR1 and CDR2 from the germline V gene are ENHRY and SYGVKD. This CDR3 is 15 amino acids long. V lost 2 bases, J lost 8 bases, and 16 bases lay in between.

The chain links TRBV5-1 to TRBJ1-1; 7 bases line up with TRBD1. Trimming at V came to 0 bases and at J to 4 bases, leaving 6 bases not matched to a gene. From germline, CDR1 is SGHRS and CDR2 YFSETQ. This CDR3 is 15 amino acids long. CDR3 in amino acids: CASSLDPGGGTEAFF. In DNA, the CDR3 is TGCGCCAGCAGCTTGGACCCAGGGGGAGGCACTGAAGCTTTCTTT.

The table lists this clone with a few counts. This chain connects TRBV5-4 to TRBJ1-2; no clear D. Deletions cut 0 bases from V and 6 bases from J, with 6 bases between. The V gene's germline CDR1 is SGHNT and CDR2 YYREEE (reference sequence). The CDR3 consists of 12 residues. CDR3 protein: CASSLAGDGYTF. Written as DNA, the CDR3 is TGTGCCAGCAGCTTGGCCGGGGATGGCTACACCTTC.

V usage is TRBV27 and J usage is TRBJ2-5; 7 bases fit TRBD1. The CDR3 sequence is 15 residues long. Trimming cost V 4 bases and J 4 bases; bases outside gene matches: 9. Germline loops: CDR1 MNHEY, CDR2 SMNVEV (reference sequence). The CDR3 reads CASSSEGAYGETQYF. The CDR3 nucleotides are TGTGCCAGCAGTTCCGAGGGGGCCTATGGAGAGACCCAGTACTTC.

The V gene is TRBV7-9, the J gene TRBJ2-3; 13 nucleotides agree with TRBD2. This CDR3 has 15 residues. Germline V CDR1 and CDR2: SEHNR, FQNEAQ (reference sequence). Losses at the gene ends were 6 bases for V and 6 bases for J; bases not matched to a gene: 6. The CDR3 DNA follows: TGTGCCAGCAGGCTGACTAGCGGGAGGCTGGATACGCAGTATTTT. It translates to CASRLTSGRLDTQYF. The full variable domain, in which reference TRBV7-9 and TRBJ2-3 provide the parts outside the CDR3, is DTGVSQNPRHKITKRGQNVTFRCDPISEHNRLYWYRQTLGQGPEFLTYFQNEAQLEKSRLLSDRFSAERPKGSFSTLEIQRTEQGDSAMYLCASRLTSGRLDTQYFGPGTRLTVL.

Turning to this clone: This sample includes further DNA sequences coding for the same CDR3. The chain uses TRBV27 and TRBJ2-7; D possibly corresponds to TRBD2 (6 bases). The CDR3 covers 15 residues. CDR1 and CDR2 from the germline V gene are MNHEY and SMNVEV (reference sequence). Trimming cost V 6 bases and J 3 bases, with 18 bases left between them. The CDR3 bases are TGTGCCAGCAGCCCACTAGCAGGAGGGATCTACGAGCAGTACTTC. Residues: CASSPLAGGIYEQYF.